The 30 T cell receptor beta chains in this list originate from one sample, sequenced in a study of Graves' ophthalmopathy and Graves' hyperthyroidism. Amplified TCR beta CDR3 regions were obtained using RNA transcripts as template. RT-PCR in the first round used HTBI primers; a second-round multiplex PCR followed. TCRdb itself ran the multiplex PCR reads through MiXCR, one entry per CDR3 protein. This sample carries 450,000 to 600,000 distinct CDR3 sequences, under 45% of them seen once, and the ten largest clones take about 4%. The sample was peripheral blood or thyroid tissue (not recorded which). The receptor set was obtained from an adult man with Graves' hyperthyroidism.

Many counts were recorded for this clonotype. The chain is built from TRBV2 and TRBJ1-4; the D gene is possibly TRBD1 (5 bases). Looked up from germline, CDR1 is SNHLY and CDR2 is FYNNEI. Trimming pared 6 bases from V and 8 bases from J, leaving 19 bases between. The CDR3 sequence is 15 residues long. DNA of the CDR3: TGTGCCAGCAGGGGACTTGGGGGTCGCTACGAAAAACTGTTTTTT. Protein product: CASRGLGGRYEKLFF.

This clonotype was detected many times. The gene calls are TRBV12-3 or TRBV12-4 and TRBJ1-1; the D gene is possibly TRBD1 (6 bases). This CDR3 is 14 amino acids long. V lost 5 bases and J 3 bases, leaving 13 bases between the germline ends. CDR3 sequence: CASSLQGYDTEAFF. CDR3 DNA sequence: TGTGCCAGCAGTCTTCAGGGGTATGACACTGAAGCTTTCTTT.

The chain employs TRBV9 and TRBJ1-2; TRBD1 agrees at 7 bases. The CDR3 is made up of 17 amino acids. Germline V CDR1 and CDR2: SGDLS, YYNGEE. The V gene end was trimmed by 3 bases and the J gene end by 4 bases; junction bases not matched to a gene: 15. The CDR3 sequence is CASSETTGNRGAYGYTF. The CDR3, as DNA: TGTGCCAGCAGCGAAACTACAGGGAACAGGGGAGCCTATGGCTACACCTTC.

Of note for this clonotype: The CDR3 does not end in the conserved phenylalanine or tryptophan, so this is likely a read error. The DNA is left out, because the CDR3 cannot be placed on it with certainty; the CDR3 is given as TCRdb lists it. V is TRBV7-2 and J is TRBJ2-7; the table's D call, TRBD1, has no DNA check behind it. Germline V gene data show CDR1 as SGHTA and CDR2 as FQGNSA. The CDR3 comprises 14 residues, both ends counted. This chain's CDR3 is CASSEIRDRYEHYS.

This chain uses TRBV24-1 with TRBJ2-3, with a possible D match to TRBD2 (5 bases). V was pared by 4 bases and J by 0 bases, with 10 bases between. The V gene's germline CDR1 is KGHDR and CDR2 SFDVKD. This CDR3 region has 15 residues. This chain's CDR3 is CATSDPEESTDTQYF. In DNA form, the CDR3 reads TGTGCCACCAGTGACCCGGAGGAAAGCACAGATACGCAGTATTTT.

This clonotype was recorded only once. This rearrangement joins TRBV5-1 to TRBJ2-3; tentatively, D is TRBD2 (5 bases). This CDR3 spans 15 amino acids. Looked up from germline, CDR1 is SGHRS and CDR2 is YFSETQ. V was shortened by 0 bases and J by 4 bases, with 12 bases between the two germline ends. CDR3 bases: TGCGCCAGCAGCTTGGCCGGGAAAGGATCAGATACGCAGTATTTT. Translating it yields CASSLAGKGSDTQYF.

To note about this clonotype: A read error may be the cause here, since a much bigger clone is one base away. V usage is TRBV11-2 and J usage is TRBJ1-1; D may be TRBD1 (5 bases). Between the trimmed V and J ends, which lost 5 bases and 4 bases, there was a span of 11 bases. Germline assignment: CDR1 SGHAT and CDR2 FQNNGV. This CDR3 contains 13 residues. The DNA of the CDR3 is TGTGCCAGCAGCCCCGGGGGGATCACTGAAGCTTTCTTT. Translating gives CASSPGGITEAFF.

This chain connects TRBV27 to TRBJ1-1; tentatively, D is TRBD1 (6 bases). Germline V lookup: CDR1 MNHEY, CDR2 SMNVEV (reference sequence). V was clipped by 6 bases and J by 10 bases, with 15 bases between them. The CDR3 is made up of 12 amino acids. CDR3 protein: CASRVGGARAFF. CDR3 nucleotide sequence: TGTGCCAGCAGGGTGGGGGGGGCAAGAGCTTTCTTT.

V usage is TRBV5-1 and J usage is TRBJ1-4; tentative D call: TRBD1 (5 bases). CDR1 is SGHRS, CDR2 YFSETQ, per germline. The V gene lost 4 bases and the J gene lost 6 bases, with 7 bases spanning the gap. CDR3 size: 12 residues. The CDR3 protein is CASSKGDEKLFF. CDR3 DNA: TGCGCCAGCAGCAAAGGGGATGAAAAACTGTTTTTT. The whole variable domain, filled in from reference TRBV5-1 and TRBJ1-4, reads KAGVTQTPRYLIKTRGQQVTLSCSPISGHRSVSWYQQTPGQGLQFLFEYFSETQRNKGNFPGRFSGRQFSNSRSEMNVSTLELGDSALYLCASSKGDEKLFFGSGTQLSVL.

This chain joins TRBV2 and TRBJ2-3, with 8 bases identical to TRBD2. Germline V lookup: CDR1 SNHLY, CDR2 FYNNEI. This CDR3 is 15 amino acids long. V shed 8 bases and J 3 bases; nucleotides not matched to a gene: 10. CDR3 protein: CASLGRLAQTDTQYF. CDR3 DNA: TGTGCCAGCCTGGGCCGACTAGCGCAGACAGATACGCAGTATTTT.

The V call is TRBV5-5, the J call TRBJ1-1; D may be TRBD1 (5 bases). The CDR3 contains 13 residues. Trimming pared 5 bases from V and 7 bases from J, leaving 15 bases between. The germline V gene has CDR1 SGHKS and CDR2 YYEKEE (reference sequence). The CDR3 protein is CASRMTGGYEAFF. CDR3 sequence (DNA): TGTGCCAGCAGAATGACGGGGGGATATGAAGCTTTCTTT.

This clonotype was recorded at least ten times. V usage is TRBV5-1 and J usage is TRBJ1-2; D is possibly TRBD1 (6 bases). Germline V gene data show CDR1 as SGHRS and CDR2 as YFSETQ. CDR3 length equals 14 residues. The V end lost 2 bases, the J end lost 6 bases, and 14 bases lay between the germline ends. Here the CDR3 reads CASSFGGRSDGYTF. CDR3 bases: TGCGCCAGCAGCTTTGGGGGCAGAAGCGATGGCTACACCTTC.

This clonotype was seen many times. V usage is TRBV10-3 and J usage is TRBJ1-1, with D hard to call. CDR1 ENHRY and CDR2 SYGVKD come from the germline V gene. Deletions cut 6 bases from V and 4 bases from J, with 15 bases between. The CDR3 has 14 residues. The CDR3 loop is CAIRGDKGFTEAFF. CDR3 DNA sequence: TGTGCCATCAGGGGAGACAAAGGCTTCACTGAAGCTTTCTTT.

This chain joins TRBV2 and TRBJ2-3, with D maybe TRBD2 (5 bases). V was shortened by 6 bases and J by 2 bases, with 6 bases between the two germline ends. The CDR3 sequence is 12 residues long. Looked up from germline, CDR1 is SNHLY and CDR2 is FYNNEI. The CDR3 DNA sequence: TGTGCCAGCAGGGAGGTCACAGATACGCAGTATTTT. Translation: CASREVTDTQYF.

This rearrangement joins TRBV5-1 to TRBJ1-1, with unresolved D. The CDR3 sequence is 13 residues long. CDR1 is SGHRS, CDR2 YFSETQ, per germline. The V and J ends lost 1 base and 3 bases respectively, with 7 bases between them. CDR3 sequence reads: CASSLIQDTEAFF. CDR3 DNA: TGCGCCAGCAGCTTGATTCAGGACACTGAAGCTTTCTTT.

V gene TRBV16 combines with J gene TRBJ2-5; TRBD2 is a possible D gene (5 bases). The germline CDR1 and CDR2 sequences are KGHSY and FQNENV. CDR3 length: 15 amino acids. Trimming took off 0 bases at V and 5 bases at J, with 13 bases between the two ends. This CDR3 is CASSQSQLRGETQYF. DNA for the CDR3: TGTGCCAGCAGCCAATCTCAGCTCCGCGGGGAGACCCAGTACTTC.

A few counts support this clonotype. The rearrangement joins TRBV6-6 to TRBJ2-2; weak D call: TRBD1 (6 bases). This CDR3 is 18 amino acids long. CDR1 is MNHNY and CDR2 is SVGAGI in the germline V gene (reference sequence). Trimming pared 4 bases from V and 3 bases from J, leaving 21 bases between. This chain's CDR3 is CASSLGNTGNSYTGELFF. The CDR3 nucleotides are TGTGCCAGCAGTTTGGGAAACACAGGGAATAGTTACACCGGGGAGCTGTTTTTT.

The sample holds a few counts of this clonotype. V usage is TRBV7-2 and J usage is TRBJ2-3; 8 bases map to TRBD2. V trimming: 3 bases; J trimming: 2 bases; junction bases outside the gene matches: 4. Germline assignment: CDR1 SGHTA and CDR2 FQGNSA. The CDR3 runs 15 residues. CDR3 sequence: CASSLSGRDTDTQYF. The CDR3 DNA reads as TGTGCCAGCAGCTTGAGCGGGAGAGACACAGATACGCAGTATTTT.

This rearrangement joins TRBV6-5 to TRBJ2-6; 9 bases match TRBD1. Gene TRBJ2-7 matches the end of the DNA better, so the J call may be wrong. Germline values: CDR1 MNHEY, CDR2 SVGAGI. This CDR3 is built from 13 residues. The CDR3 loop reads CASSGTGLDEQYF. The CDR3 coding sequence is TGTGCCAGCAGTGGGACAGGGTTAGACGAGCAGTACTTC.

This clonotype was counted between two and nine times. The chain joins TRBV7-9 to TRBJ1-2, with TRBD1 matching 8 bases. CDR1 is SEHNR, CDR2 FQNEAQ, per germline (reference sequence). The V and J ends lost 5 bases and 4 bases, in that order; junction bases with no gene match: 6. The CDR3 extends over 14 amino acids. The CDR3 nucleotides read TGTGCCAGCAGCCCGACGACAGGGGTCTATGGCTACACCTTC. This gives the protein CASSPTTGVYGYTF.

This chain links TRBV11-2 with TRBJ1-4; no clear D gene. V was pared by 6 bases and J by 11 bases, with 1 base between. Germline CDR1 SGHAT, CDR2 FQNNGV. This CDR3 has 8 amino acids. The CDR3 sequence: CASRKLFF. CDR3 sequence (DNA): TGTGCCAGCAGGAAACTGTTTTTT.

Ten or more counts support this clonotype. CDR3: CASRRTEGPNQPQHF. In DNA form, the CDR3 reads TGTGCCAGCAGAAGGACAGAGGGCCCCAATCAGCCCCAGCATTTT. This chain joins TRBV2 and TRBJ1-5; D is perhaps TRBD1 (6 bases). Deletions cut 6 bases from V and 3 bases from J, with 15 bases between. Per the germline V gene, CDR1 is SNHLY and CDR2 is FYNNEI. The CDR3 covers 15 residues.

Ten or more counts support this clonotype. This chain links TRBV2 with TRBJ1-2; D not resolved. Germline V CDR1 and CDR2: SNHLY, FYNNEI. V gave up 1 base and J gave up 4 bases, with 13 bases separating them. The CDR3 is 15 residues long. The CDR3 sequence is CASSEGFVFGYGYTF. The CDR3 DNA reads TGTGCCAGCAGTGAAGGTTTTGTATTTGGCTATGGCTACACCTTC.

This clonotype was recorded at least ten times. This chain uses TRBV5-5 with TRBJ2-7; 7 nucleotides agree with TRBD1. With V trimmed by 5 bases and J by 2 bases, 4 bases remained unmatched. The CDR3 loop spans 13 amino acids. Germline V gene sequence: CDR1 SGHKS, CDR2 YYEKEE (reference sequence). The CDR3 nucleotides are TGTGCCAGCAGGGGGACAGCCGCCTACGAGCAGTACTTC. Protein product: CASRGTAAYEQYF.

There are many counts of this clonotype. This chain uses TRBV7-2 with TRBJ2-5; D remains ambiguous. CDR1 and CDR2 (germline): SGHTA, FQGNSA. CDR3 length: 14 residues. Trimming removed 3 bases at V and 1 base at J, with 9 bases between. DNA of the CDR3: TGTGCCAGCAGCTTTGAGCGTCTCCAAGAGACCCAGTACTTC. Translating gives CASSFERLQETQYF.

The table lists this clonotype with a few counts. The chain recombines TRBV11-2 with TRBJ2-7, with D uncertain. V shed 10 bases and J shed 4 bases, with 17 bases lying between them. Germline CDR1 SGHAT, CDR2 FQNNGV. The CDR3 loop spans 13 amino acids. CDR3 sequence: CANSSGDLYEQYF. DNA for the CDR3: TGTGCCAACAGTTCGGGTGACCTTTACGAGCAGTACTTC.

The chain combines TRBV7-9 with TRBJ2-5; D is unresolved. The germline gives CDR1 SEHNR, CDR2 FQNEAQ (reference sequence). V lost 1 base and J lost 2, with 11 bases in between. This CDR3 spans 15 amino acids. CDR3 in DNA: TGTGCCAGCAGCTTAGGGTGGTGGGGACAAGAGACCCAGTACTTC. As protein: CASSLGWWGQETQYF.

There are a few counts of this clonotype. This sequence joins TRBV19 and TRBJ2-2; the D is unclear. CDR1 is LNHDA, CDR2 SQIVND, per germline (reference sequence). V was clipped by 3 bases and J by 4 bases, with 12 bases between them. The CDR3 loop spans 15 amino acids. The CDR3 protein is CASSMERPGTGELFF. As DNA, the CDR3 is TGTGCCAGTAGTATGGAACGGCCGGGCACCGGGGAGCTGTTTTTT. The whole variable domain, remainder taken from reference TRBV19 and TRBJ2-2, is DGGITQSPKYLFRKEGQNVTLSCEQNLNHDAMYWYRQDPGQGLRLIYYSQIVNDFQKGDIAEGYSVSREKKESFPLTVTSAQKNPTAFYLCASSMERPGTGELFFGEGSRLTVL.

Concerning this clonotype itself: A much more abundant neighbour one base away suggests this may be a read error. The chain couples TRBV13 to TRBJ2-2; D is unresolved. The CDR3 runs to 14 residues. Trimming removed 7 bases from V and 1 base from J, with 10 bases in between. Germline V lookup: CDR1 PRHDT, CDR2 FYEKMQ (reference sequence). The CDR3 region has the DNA TGTGCCAGCAACCCCTCGGAGAACACCGGGGAGCTGTTTTTT. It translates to CASNPSENTGELFF. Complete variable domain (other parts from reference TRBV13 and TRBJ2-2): AAGVIQSPRHLIKEKRETATLKCYPIPRHDTVYWYQQGPGQDPQFLISFYEKMQSDKGSIPDRFSAQQFSDYHSELNMSSLELGDSALYFCASNPSENTGELFFGEGSRLTVL.

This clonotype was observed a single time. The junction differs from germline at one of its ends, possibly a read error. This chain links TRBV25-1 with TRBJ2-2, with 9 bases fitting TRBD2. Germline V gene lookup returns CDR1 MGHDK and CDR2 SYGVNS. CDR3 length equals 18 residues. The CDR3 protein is CASRSPGTSYHSTGALFF. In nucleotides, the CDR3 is TGTGCCAGCAGGAGTCCCGGGACTAGCTACCATAGCACCGGGGCGCTGTTTTTT.